The 30 T cell receptor beta chains presented below share a single source sample, sequenced in a study of T cells in Graves' hyperthyroidism and ophthalmopathy. Researchers took RNA transcripts and amplified the TCR beta CDR3 regions from them. HTBI primers were employed in a first-round RT-PCR of the TCR CDR3. TCRdb recomputed calls from the multiplex PCR reads with MiXCR, one row per CDR3 protein. This table has 650,000 to 700,000 distinct CDR3 sequences, around 16% appearing once. The specimen sequenced was blood. The source of these receptors is a man aged 50 to 60 with Graves' hyperthyroidism.

The V and J genes are TRBV3-1 and TRBJ2-1; 10 nucleotides align to TRBD2. There are 16 residues in the CDR3. Germline V gives CDR1 LGHDT, CDR2 YNNKEL (reference sequence). Trimming took 0 bases from V and 3 from J; bases not matched to a gene: 2. The CDR3 DNA reads as TGTGCCAGCAGCCAAGAGCGGACTAGCGGCTACAATGAGCAGTTCTTC. The encoded protein is CASSQERTSGYNEQFF.

This clonotype has a handful of counts. This sequence joins TRBV7-2 and TRBJ2-3; D call uncertain. The CDR3 runs to 15 residues. The V end was cut by 1 base, the J end by 5 bases, with 13 bases between. In germline, CDR1 is SGHTA, CDR2 FQGNSA. The CDR3 region is CASSLVSRGIDTQYF. The CDR3 nucleotides are TGTGCCAGCAGCTTAGTGAGTAGAGGCATAGATACGCAGTATTTT.

This clonotype was detected only a few times. CDR3 nucleotides: TGCAGCGTTACTAAGGACCGTGGCTACACCTTC. This encodes CSVTKDRGYTF. The chain has TRBV29-1 and TRBJ1-2, with D unresolved. This CDR3 is 11 amino acids long. CDR1 is SQVTM and CDR2 is ANQGSEA in the germline V gene. V dropped 5 bases and J dropped 7 bases, with 11 bases sitting between them.

V usage is TRBV7-9 and J usage is TRBJ2-7; the D is unclear. This CDR3 has 14 residues. Germline CDR1 reads SEHNR; CDR2 reads FQNEAQ (reference sequence). V was trimmed by 3 bases and J by 5 bases, leaving 14 bases between them. CDR3 in amino acids: CASSFSYGNDEQYF. The CDR3 nucleotides are TGTGCCAGCAGCTTCTCTTACGGTAACGACGAGCAGTACTTC.

There are many counts of this clonotype. The chain couples TRBV2 to TRBJ2-7, with D hard to call. Germline values: CDR1 SNHLY, CDR2 FYNNEI. The V and J ends lost 5 bases and 0 bases respectively, with 11 bases between them. The CDR3 has 14 amino acids. CDR3: CASSRALTSYEQYF. CDR3 coding DNA: TGTGCCAGCAGTCGGGCCCTTACCTCCTACGAGCAGTACTTC.

Turning to this clonotype: A read error may account for a junction end that differs from germline. The chain employs TRBV20-1 and TRBJ2-2; D might be TRBD2 (5 bases). The CDR3 has 12 amino acids. The germline gives CDR1 DFQATT, CDR2 SNEGSKA (reference sequence). CDR3 in DNA: TGCAGTGCCATTACTAGTTCCGGGGAGCTGTGTTTT. Protein: CSAITSSGELCF.

The sample holds many counts of this clonotype. This chain connects TRBV7-9 to TRBJ2-1; the match to TRBD2 covers 7 bases. The CDR3 runs to 15 residues. V gave up 3 bases and J gave up 4 bases; unmatched junction bases: 6. Germline loops: CDR1 SEHNR, CDR2 FQNEAQ (reference sequence). The CDR3 region has the DNA TGTGCCAGCAGCTTCACCGCTAGCGGTTACAATGAGCAGTTCTTC. Translation gives CASSFTASGYNEQFF.

This clonotype has only a few counts. The chain has TRBV29-1 and TRBJ2-1; TRBD2 matches at 10 bases. The length of the CDR3 is 19 residues. V lost 3 bases and J lost 3; bases outside the gene matches: 17. Germline V lookup: CDR1 SQVTM, CDR2 ANQGSEA. CDR3 nucleotide sequence: TGCAGCGTTGAGGGGCAACTAGCGGGGATTGGGGTTATCTACAATGAGCAGTTCTTC. It codes for CSVEGQLAGIGVIYNEQFF.

The chain employs TRBV4-1 and TRBJ1-2; unclear D gene. Germline CDR1 is MGHRA and CDR2 is YSYEKL. This CDR3 has 15 residues. Between the trimmed V and J ends, which lost 0 bases and 7 bases, there was a span of 15 bases. Written as DNA, the CDR3 is TGCGCCAGCAGCCAAGAAGGCGGCGAAATGACTGGCTACACCTTC. Translation gives CASSQEGGEMTGYTF.

This clonotype was detected only a few times. A single base separates this from a much larger clone, so it may be a read error. The J gene is TRBJ2-3, the V gene TRBV27; D is uncertain. Germline lookup yields CDR1 MNHEY and CDR2 SMNVEV (reference sequence). CDR3 size: 11 residues. V was shortened by 7 bases and J by 4 bases, with 6 bases between the two germline ends. The CDR3 loop is CASIYADTQYF. The DNA for the CDR3 is TGTGCCAGCATTTACGCAGATACGCAGTATTTT.

This clonotype was recorded at least ten times. This sequence joins TRBV2 and TRBJ2-5; 14 nucleotides agree with TRBD2. Germline V gene sequence: CDR1 SNHLY, CDR2 FYNNEI. This CDR3 is built from 15 residues. Unmatched junction bases numbered 9, after V lost 6 bases and J lost 9 bases. CDR3 nucleotides: TGTGCCAGCAGGGAACAAGGGACTAGCGGGAGCCCCCAGTACTTC. Amino acid sequence: CASREQGTSGSPQYF.

This clonotype was seen at least ten times. The rearrangement links TRBV7-3 to TRBJ2-1, with D tentatively TRBD2 (6 bases). The CDR3 consists of 16 residues. Germline CDR1 reads SGHTA; CDR2 reads FQGTGA. V was clipped by 2 bases and J by 3 bases, with 14 bases between them. In DNA form, the CDR3 reads TGTGCCAGCAGCTTAGGTTATGGCGGGAACTACAATGAGCAGTTCTTC. This codes for CASSLGYGGNYNEQFF.

V gene TRBV9 combines with J gene TRBJ2-3; tentatively, D is TRBD1 (6 bases). Trimming left V 4 bases short and J 2 bases short, with 14 bases between. CDR1 is SGDLS and CDR2 is YYNGEE in the germline V gene. The CDR3 is 15 amino acids. The CDR3 protein is CASSPGDITTDTQYF. CDR3 coding DNA: TGTGCCAGCAGCCCTGGGGACATCACCACAGATACGCAGTATTTT.

This chain links TRBV18 with TRBJ2-1, with D unresolved. From germline, CDR1 is KGHSH and CDR2 LQKENI. Trimming pared 5 bases from V and 6 bases from J, leaving 11 bases between. The CDR3 is 13 amino acids. The CDR3 loop reads CASSTGLSNEQFF. The CDR3 DNA is TGTGCCAGCTCAACGGGCCTAAGCAATGAGCAGTTCTTC.

This clonotype was counted at least ten times. The chain carries TRBV28 and TRBJ2-5; D gene unclear. Looked up from germline, CDR1 is MDHEN and CDR2 is SYDVKM. V was pared by 6 bases and J by 0 bases, with 14 bases between. The CDR3 loop spans 15 amino acids. CDR3 nucleotide sequence: TGTGCCAGCAGATCTTTCTTTGGGTACCAAGAGACCCAGTACTTC. Protein sequence: CASRSFFGYQETQYF.

A note on this clonotype: A much larger clonotype is one base distant, so this may be a read error. The V and J genes are TRBV18 and TRBJ1-5; 11 nucleotides line up with TRBD1. This CDR3 comprises 16 residues. Trimming cost V 0 bases and J 3 bases; bases outside gene matches: 1. CDR1 is KGHSH and CDR2 is LQKENI in the germline V gene. The CDR3 loop is CASSPPGQGDNQPQHF. The CDR3 DNA reads TGTGCCAGCTCACCACCGGGACAGGGGGACAATCAGCCCCAGCATTTT.

This chain joins TRBV30 and TRBJ1-3; 7 bases map to TRBD1. J lost 0 bases, V lost 1 base, and 9 bases had no gene match. Germline CDR1 and CDR2: GTSNPN and SVGIG (reference sequence). The CDR3 spans 17 residues. The CDR3 nucleotides read TGTGCCTGGAGTGCAGGGCGACAGGGACACTCTGGAAACACCATATATTTT. As protein: CAWSAGRQGHSGNTIYF.

This clonotype was seen ten or more times. This chain connects TRBV12-3 or TRBV12-4 to TRBJ2-7; D unresolved. This CDR3 is 15 amino acids long. Trimming took off 3 bases at V and 0 bases at J, with 12 bases between the two ends. The CDR3 reads CASSLGRSSSYEQYF. The CDR3 coding sequence is TGTGCCAGCAGTTTGGGCCGGTCGTCCTCCTACGAGCAGTACTTC.

There are many counts of this clonotype. The chain couples TRBV30 to TRBJ1-5, with D possibly matching TRBD1 (5 bases). CDR3 size: 13 residues. The V end lost 1 base, the J end lost 1 base, and 5 bases lay between the germline ends. In germline, CDR1 is GTSNPN, CDR2 SVGIG (reference sequence). CDR3 sequence reads: CAWSDRSNQPQHF. The CDR3 DNA is TGTGCCTGGAGTGACAGGAGCAATCAGCCCCAGCATTTT.

This clonotype was counted only a few times. The rearrangement links TRBV7-6 to TRBJ2-7; D may be TRBD2 (6 bases). With 3 bases removed from V and 0 bases from J, the gap between germline ends came to 15 bases. CDR1 and CDR2 from the germline V gene are SGHVS and FNYEAQ. CDR3 size: 16 residues. CDR3 amino acids: CASSFPAGGSSYEQYF. The CDR3 region has the DNA TGTGCCAGCAGCTTTCCAGCGGGCGGGTCCTCCTACGAGCAGTACTTC.

This clonotype has ten or more counts. The rearrangement joins TRBV6-2 or TRBV6-3 to TRBJ2-5, with D possibly TRBD2 on 6 matching bases. CDR3 size: 15 residues. The germline V gene has CDR1 MNHEY and CDR2 SVGEGT. V lost 1 base to trimming and J lost 2 bases, with 11 bases between them. For the CDR3, the DNA is TGTGCCAGCAGTTACTGGAGGGGAATTCAAGAGACCCAGTACTTC. It encodes CASSYWRGIQETQYF.

This clonotype was counted many times. This rearrangement joins TRBV20-1 to TRBJ1-4; 7 positions agree with TRBD1. CDR1 and CDR2 (germline): DFQATT, SNEGSKA (reference sequence). Germline trimming cut 5 bases from V and 6 bases from J; bases unmatched to any gene: 9. This CDR3 has 14 amino acids. The CDR3 DNA reads TGCAGTGCTCCCTGGGGGACAGCCGATGAAAAACTGTTTTTT. Its translation is CSAPWGTADEKLFF.

As regards this clonotype: Since a much larger clone is just one base distant, this may be a read error. This CDR3 fails to terminate in the conserved phenylalanine or tryptophan, so it likely reflects a read error. This chain uses TRBV5-5 with TRBJ2-7, with TRBD1 matching over 10 bases. The V segment lost 2 bases and the J segment 3 bases; nucleotides outside the gene matches: 2. The CDR3 is 14 residues long. Germline assignment: CDR1 SGHKS and CDR2 YYEKEE (reference sequence). As DNA, the CDR3 is TGTGCCAGCAGCTTCGGGACAGGGGACTACGAGCAGTACTCC. Translating gives CASSFGTGDYEQYS.

This clonotype was observed at least ten times. V is TRBV12-3 or TRBV12-4 and J is TRBJ1-1; D remains unclear. Trimming pared 8 bases from V and 0 bases from J, leaving 10 bases between. The CDR3 is 13 residues long. Written as DNA, the CDR3 is TGTGCCAGCGGAGGAGTCATGAACACTGAAGCTTTCTTT. Protein: CASGGVMNTEAFF.

The rearrangement links TRBV28 to TRBJ2-1; 13 bases agree with TRBD2. The CDR3 length is 16 residues. Germline V lookup: CDR1 MDHEN, CDR2 SYDVKM. After removal of 5 bases from V and 4 bases from J, the junction contained 5 bases not matched to a gene. This CDR3 is CASSPKGLAGYNEQFF. The CDR3 nucleotides are TGTGCCAGCAGTCCGAAGGGACTAGCGGGGTACAATGAGCAGTTCTTC.

CDR3 amino acids: CASSSPSRADTQYF. As DNA, the CDR3 is TGTGCCAGCAGCTCTCCTTCGCGGGCAGATACGCAGTATTTT. J is TRBJ2-3 and V is TRBV7-9, with D possibly TRBD2 on 5 matching bases. Germline V gene data show CDR1 as SEHNR and CDR2 as FQNEAQ (reference sequence). Deletions cut 4 bases from V and 4 bases from J, with 12 bases between. This CDR3 is 14 amino acids long.

A few counts support this clonotype. A read error may explain this, as a much larger clone is one base away. The chain employs TRBV28 and TRBJ2-2, with D perhaps matching TRBD2 (5 bases). The CDR3 length is 12 residues. The germline gives CDR1 MDHEN, CDR2 SYDVKM. The chain's CDR3 is CASRPGTGELLF. The CDR3 nucleotides read TGTGCCAGCAGACCAGGTACCGGGGAGCTGCTTTTT.

This clonotype showed up many times. The chain combines TRBV28 with TRBJ2-4; maybe TRBD2 (5 bases). Germline CDR1 is MDHEN and CDR2 is SYDVKM. The V gene lost 7 bases and the J gene lost 8 bases, with 15 bases spanning the gap. CDR3 size: 13 residues. CDR3 coding DNA: TGTGCCAGCACGCCATCGGGGTCGTACATTCAGTACTTC. Translated: CASTPSGSYIQYF.

V gene TRBV5-1 combines with J gene TRBJ2-2; 10 bases agree with TRBD1. Germline-derived CDR1 and CDR2 are SGHRS and YFSETQ. The trim removed 4 bases at V and 6 bases at J, leaving 6 bases unmatched. CDR3 length: 15 amino acids. The CDR3 bases are TGCGCCAGCAGCGCCGGGACAGGGGTTTCCGGGGAGCTGTTTTTT. Protein: CASSAGTGVSGELFF.

This clonotype was observed many times. The CDR3 is CASSLIGNGELFF. CDR3 sequence (DNA): TGTGCCAGCAGTTTAATTGGAAACGGGGAGCTGTTTTTT. The chain has TRBV27 and TRBJ2-2; D is unclear. V lost 2 bases to trimming and J lost 7 bases, with 8 bases between them. This CDR3 contains 13 residues. CDR1 and CDR2 (germline): MNHEY, SMNVEV (reference sequence).